The rows below give T cell receptor beta chains drawn from one sample of a study of blood T cell repertoires in COVID-19. Method: immunoSEQ multiplex PCR; TCRdb's copy keeps in-frame clones and lacks some. This sample has 210,000 or so clones; roughly nine tenths occur once, and the top ten carry under 2.5%. The sample was peripheral blood. All receptors come from a man aged 35-49 years with active or convalescent COVID-19. Both conserved end residues are part of each CDR3. Fields, in order: D gene, clone size, V gene, J gene, CDR3 DNA, CDR3 protein. D genes are given only for firm matches. The size entry is marked missing in some rows and otherwise reads once, few, many or a size class.

NA	NA	TRBV29-1	TRBJ1-2	TGCAGCGTTCGACAGGTTTCCACGAGCTATGGCTACACCTTC	CSVRQVSTSYGYTF
TRBD1	NA	TRBV29-1	TRBJ2-2	TGCAGCGCCTCAGCGACAGGGGGCGCCGGGGAGCTGTTTTTT	CSASATGGAGELFF
TRBD1	NA	TRBV5-1	TRBJ1-4	TGCGCCAGCAGCTTCTTCGGGACAGGGGATGAAAAACTGTTTTTT	CASSFFGTGDEKLFF
NA	NA	TRBV6-6	TRBJ2-7	TGTGCCAGCAGTTACTCCCGAGAAAAGGGGCACGAGCAGTACTTC	CASSYSREKGHEQYF
TRBD1	NA	TRBV3-1/TRBV3-2	TRBJ1-1	TGTGCCAGCAGCCCTCCGGGACAGGGAACCACTGAAGCTTTCTTT	CASSPPGQGTTEAFF
NA	few	TRBV6-6	TRBJ1-5	TGTGCCAGCAGTCCCCTCAGGGGAGGGGATTTAGGTCAGCCCCAGCATTTT	CASSPLRGGDLGQPQHF
NA	NA	TRBV7-2	TRBJ2-5	TGTGCCAGCAGCTTGGGGGGGCTGAGAGAGACCCAGTACTTC	CASSLGGLRETQYF
TRBD1	once	TRBV5-1	TRBJ2-2	TGCGCCAGCAGCTTGCATGGACAGGGCGCGAACACCGGGGAGCTGTTTTTT	CASSLHGQGANTGELFF
TRBD1	few	TRBV18	TRBJ1-1	TGTGCCAGCGCCGAGGCAGGGGGCACTGAAGCTTTCTTT	CASAEAGGTEAFF
NA	NA	TRBV9	TRBJ2-7	TGTGCCAGCAGCGTAGAGGCGGGCTACGAGCAGTACTTC	CASSVEAGYEQYF
NA	NA	TRBV19	TRBJ2-7	TGTGCCAGTAGTGGGGCGGGGCAGAGCTCCTACGAGCAGTACTTC	CASSGAGQSSYEQYF
NA	NA	TRBV5-6	TRBJ2-7	TGTGCCAGCAGCTTTAACGCGGGCAACATGCCGCAGTACTTC	CASSFNAGNMPQYF
TRBD1	NA	TRBV20-1	TRBJ1-1	TGCAGTGCTTTTGGACAGGAAAAAGCTTTCTTT	CSAFGQEKAFF
TRBD1	NA	TRBV9	TRBJ2-7	TGTGCCAGCAGCGCCGGGACAGGGCCCTACGAGCAGTACTTC	CASSAGTGPYEQYF
NA	NA	TRBV6-4	TRBJ2-1	TGTGCCAGCAGTGATCTCTTAGACAATGAGCAGTTCTTC	CASSDLLDNEQFF
NA	NA	TRBV27	TRBJ2-5	TGTGCCAGCAGTTTATTGTCCCCCGGTGGGCCACTCACCCAGTACTTC	CASSLLSPGGPLTQYF
TRBD1	NA	TRBV9	TRBJ1-1	TGTGCCAGCAGCTCACGCACAGGGGCGAACACTGAAGCTTTCTTT	CASSSRTGANTEAFF
NA	NA	TRBV5-1	TRBJ1-2	TGCGCCAGCAGCTTGGCCCGTTTAGGCGGCCCCTATGGCTACACCTTC	CASSLARLGGPYGYTF
TRBD1	NA	TRBV20-1	TRBJ2-1	TGCAGAACAGGGGCCTACAATGAGCAGTTCTTC	CRTGAYNEQFF
NA	NA	TRBV29-1	TRBJ1-2	TGCAGCGTTGAATCTGGGCCCTATGGCTACACCTTC	CSVESGPYGYTF
TRBD1	NA	TRBV7-9	TRBJ1-4	TGTGCCAGCAGCATTGGACAGGGGTCTGAAAAACTGTTTTTT	CASSIGQGSEKLFF
TRBD1	NA	TRBV2	TRBJ2-5	TGTGCCATCCGGACAGGGGATGAGGAGACCCAGTACTTC	CAIRTGDEETQYF
TRBD1	NA	TRBV18	TRBJ1-1	TGTGCCAGCTCGCGGACAGGGGGCACTGAAGCTTTCTTT	CASSRTGGTEAFF
NA	NA	TRBV19	TRBJ2-5	TGTGCCAGTAGGAACCCCTCGGGACAAGGAAAAGAGACCCAGTACTTC	CASRNPSGQGKETQYF
TRBD1	NA	TRBV7-3	TRBJ1-5	TGTGCCAGCAGCCCTCAGGGGGGTCAGCCCCAGCATTTT	CASSPQGGQPQHF
NA	NA	TRBV2	TRBJ2-1	TGTGCCAGCAGCACCATAGTCTCCTACAATGAGCAGTTCTTC	CASSTIVSYNEQFF
NA	NA	TRBV5-1	TRBJ1-2	TGCGCCAGCAGCCCTCTTAGAGGAACTAACTATGGCTACACCTTC	CASSPLRGTNYGYTF
TRBD1	NA	TRBV3-1/TRBV3-2	TRBJ1-1	TGTGCCAGCAGCCAAGTTGGGACAGCGAACACTGAAGCTTTCTTT	CASSQVGTANTEAFF